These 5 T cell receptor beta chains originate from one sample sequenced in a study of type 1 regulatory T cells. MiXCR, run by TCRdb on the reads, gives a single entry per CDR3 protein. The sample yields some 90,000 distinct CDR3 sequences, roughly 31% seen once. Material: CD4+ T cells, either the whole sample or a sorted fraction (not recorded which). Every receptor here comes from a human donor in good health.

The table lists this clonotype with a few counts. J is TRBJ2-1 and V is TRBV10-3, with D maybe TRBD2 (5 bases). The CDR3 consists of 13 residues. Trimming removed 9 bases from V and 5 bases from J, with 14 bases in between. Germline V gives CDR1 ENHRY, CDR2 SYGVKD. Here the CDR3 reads CAISGTRDNEQFF. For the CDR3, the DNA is TGTGCCATTTCCGGAACTAGGGACAATGAGCAGTTCTTC.

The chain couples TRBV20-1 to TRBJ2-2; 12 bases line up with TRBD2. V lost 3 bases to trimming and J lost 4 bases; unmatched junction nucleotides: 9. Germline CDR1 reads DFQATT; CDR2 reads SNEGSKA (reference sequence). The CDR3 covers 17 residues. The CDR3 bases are TGCAGTGCTAGCACGTCGACTAGCGGGAGTTTCACCGGGGAGCTGTTTTTT. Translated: CSASTSTSGSFTGELFF.

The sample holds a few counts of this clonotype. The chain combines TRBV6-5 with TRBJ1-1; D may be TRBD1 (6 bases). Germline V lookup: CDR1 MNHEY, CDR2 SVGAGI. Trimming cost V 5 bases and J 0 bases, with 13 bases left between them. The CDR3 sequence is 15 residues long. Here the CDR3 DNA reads TGTGCCAGCAGTGGAATAGGGGACATGAACACTGAAGCTTTCTTT. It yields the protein CASSGIGDMNTEAFF.

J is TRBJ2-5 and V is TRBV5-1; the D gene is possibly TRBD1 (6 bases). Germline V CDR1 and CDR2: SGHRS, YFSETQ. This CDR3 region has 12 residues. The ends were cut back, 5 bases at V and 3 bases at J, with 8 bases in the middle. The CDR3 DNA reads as TGCGCCAGCAGGTCAGGGGAAGAGACCCAGTACTTC. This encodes CASRSGEETQYF.

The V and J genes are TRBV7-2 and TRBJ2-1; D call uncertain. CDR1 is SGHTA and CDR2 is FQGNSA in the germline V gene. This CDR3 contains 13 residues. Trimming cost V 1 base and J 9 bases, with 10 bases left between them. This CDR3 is CASSLGSFGEQFF. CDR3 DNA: TGTGCCAGCAGCTTAGGGTCGTTTGGTGAGCAGTTCTTC.